This is a list of T cell receptor beta chains from one sample in a study of identifying expanded T cells in peripheral blood. The assay was immunoSEQ multiplex PCR, and TCRdb's table has in-frame clones only and misses some. The sample gives about 130,000 clones, approximately 86% of which show up once; about 8% is in the top ten. Material: blood. The receptor set was obtained from a person aged 18 to 70 in good health. CDR3s include the opening cysteine and the closing phenylalanine or tryptophan. A D gene is named only where the DNA matches it firmly. Only some rows state a clone size, as once, few, many or a class for expanded clones.

size | D | J | V | CDR3 | DNA
. | . | TRBJ1-3 | TRBV10-3 | CAISEDDHSGNTIYF | TGTGCCATCAGTGAGGACGACCACTCTGGAAACACCATATATTTT
. | . | TRBJ1-1 | TRBV9 | CASSVELETEAFF | TGTGCCAGCAGCGTAGAGCTGGAGACTGAAGCTTTCTTT
. | TRBD2 | TRBJ2-7 | TRBV11-2 | CASSSSSGITYEQYF | TGTGCCAGCAGCTCTTCCAGCGGGATCACCTACGAGCAGTACTTC
. | . | TRBJ1-4 | TRBV19 | CASSPLIAEKLFF | TGTGCCAGTAGTCCCTTAATTGCGGAAAAACTGTTTTTT
. | . | TRBJ1-5 | TRBV9 | CASSVAGSGNQPQHF | TGTGCCAGCAGCGTAGCAGGGTCGGGCAATCAGCCCCAGCATTTT
. | . | TRBJ1-2 | TRBV28 | CASSSSDRGYGYTF | .
. | TRBD1 | TRBJ2-5 | TRBV10-1 | CASSESGQGLETQYF | TGCGCCAGCAGTGAGTCCGGACAGGGGCTAGAGACCCAGTACTTC
. | TRBD1 | TRBJ2-2 | TRBV10-3 | CAISGGQGPGELFF | TGTGCCATCAGTGGGGGACAGGGGCCCGGGGAGCTGTTTTTT
. | TRBD1 | TRBJ2-7 | TRBV2 | CASSSGTGGYEQYF | TGTGCCAGCAGTTCGGGGACAGGGGGTTACGAGCAGTACTTC
. | . | TRBJ1-3 | TRBV15 | CATSRDRDRRGSGNTIYF | TGTGCCACCAGCAGAGATAGAGACCGCCGGGGCTCTGGAAACACCATATATTTT
. | . | TRBJ2-1 | TRBV7-2 | CASRDGSIYNEQFF | TGTGCCAGCAGGGACGGGAGTATCTACAATGAGCAGTTCTTC
. | . | TRBJ2-5 | TRBV2 | CASSDWGTQYF | TGTGCCAGCAGTGACTGGGGTACCCAGTACTTC
. | TRBD1 | TRBJ1-2 | TRBV27 | CASSRPRAGGPLSNYGYTF | TGTGCCAGCAGTAGACCCCGGGCAGGGGGTCCCCTCTCTAACTATGGCTACACCTTC
. | TRBD1 | TRBJ2-7 | TRBV6-4 | CARRDRGPYEQYF | TGTGCCAGGCGGGACAGGGGGCCCTACGAGCAGTACTTC
. | . | TRBJ2-7 | TRBV4-2 | CASSQDRGKPEQYF | TGTGCCAGCAGCCAAGATCGGGGAAAACCCGAGCAGTACTTC
. | . | TRBJ2-1 | TRBV10-3 | CAISSPPGSSYNEQFF | TGTGCCATCAGTAGCCCCCCAGGGAGCTCCTACAATGAGCAGTTCTTC
once | . | TRBJ2-2 | TRBV27 | CASSLGTYTGELFF | TGTGCCAGCAGTTTAGGGACTTACACCGGGGAGCTGTTTTTT
. | . | TRBJ1-2 | TRBV5-1 | CASSNVWEPAHHRGYTF | TGCGCCAGCAGCAACGTCTGGGAGCCCGCACATCACCGGGGCTACACCTTC
many | TRBD1 | TRBJ1-1 | TRBV19 | CASSNRVGTGGTEAFF | TGTGCCAGTAGCAACCGGGTGGGGACAGGGGGAACTGAAGCTTTCTTT
. | . | TRBJ1-2 | TRBV5-4 | CASSQDLLGGTYGYTF | TGCGCCAGCAGCCAAGATCTGCTGGGAGGGACCTATGGCTACACCTTC
. | . | TRBJ2-7 | TRBV28 | CASSGLRVVVYRQYF | TGTGCCAGCAGTGGACTAAGGGTGGTGGTTTATAGGCAGTACTTC
. | . | TRBJ1-5 | TRBV27 | CASSARVHNQPQHF | TGTGCCAGCAGCGCCAGGGTGCACAATCAGCCCCAGCATTTT
. | TRBD1 | TRBJ1-2 | TRBV6-5 | CASTATGATPGYTF | TGTGCCAGCACCGCTACAGGGGCCACGCCGGGCTACACCTTC
. | TRBD2 | TRBJ2-5 | TRBV28 | CASRTGLAIQETQYF | TGTGCCAGCAGAACGGGACTAGCGATCCAAGAGACCCAGTACTTC
. | TRBD1 | TRBJ2-4 | TRBV13 | CASSFGTGGVRAKNIQYF | TGTGCCAGCAGCTTTGGGACAGGGGGCGTTCGGGCCAAAAACATTCAGTACTTC
. | TRBD1 | TRBJ1-2 | TRBV19 | CASSGGTGFSRLDGYTF | TGTGCCAGTAGTGGAGGGACAGGATTTTCCCGCCTCGATGGCTACACCTTC
. | . | TRBJ1-1 | TRBV5-5 | CASSLFDLMNTEAFF | TGTGCCAGCAGCTTATTTGACCTTATGAACACTGAAGCTTTCTTT